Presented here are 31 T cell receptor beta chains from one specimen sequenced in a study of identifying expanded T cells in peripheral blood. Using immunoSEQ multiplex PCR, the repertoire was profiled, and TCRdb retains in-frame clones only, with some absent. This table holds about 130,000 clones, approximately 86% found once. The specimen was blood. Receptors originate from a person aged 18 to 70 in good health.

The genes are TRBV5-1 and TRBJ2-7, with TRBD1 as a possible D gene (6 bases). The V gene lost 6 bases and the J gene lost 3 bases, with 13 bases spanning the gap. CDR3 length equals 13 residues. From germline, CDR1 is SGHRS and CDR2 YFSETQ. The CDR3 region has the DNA TGCGCCAGCACCAAGGGGGAACTCTACGAGCAGTACTTC. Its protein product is CASTKGELYEQYF.

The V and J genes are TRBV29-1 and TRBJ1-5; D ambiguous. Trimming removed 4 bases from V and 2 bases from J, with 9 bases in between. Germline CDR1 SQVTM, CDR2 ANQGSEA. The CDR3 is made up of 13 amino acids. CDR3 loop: CSVGPEGNQPQHF. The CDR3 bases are TGCAGCGTTGGACCAGAGGGCAATCAGCCCCAGCATTTT.

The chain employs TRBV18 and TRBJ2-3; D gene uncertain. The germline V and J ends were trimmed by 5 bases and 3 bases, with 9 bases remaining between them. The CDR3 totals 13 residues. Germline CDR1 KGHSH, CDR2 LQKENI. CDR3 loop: CASSALETDTQYF. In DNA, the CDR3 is TGTGCCAGCTCAGCCTTGGAAACAGATACGCAGTATTTT.

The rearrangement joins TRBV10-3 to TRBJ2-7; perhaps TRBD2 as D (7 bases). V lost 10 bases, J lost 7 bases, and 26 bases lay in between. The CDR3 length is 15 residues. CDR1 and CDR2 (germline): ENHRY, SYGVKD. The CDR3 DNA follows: TGTGCCACCACCCCAGACGTAGGGGGAGGGGGTGAGCAGTACTTC. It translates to CATTPDVGGGGEQYF.

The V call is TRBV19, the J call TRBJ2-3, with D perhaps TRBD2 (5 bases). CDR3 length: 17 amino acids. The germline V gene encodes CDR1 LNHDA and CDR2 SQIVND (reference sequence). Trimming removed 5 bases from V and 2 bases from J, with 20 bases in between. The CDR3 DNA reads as TGTGCCAGTAGTTCGGTACATACGGACTTTACCACAGATACGCAGTATTTT. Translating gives CASSSVHTDFTTDTQYF.

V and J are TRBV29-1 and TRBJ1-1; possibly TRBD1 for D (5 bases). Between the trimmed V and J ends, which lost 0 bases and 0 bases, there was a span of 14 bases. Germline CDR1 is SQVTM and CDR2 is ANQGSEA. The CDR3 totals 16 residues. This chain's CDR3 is CSVEDGKGIMNTEAFF. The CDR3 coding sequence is TGCAGCGTTGAAGATGGTAAGGGGATCATGAACACTGAAGCTTTCTTT.

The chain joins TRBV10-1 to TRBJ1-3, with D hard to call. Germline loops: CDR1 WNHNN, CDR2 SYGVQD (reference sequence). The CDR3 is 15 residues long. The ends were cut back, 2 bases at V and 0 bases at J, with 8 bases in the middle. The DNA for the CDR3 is TGCGCCAGCAGTGAGACGCGGAACTCTGGAAACACCATATATTTT. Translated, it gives CASSETRNSGNTIYF.

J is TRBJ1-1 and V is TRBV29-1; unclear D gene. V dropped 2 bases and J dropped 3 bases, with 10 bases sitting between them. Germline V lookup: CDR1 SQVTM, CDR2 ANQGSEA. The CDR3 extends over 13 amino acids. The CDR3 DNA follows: TGCAGCGTTGAATCTCCGACGGACACTGAAGCTTTCTTT. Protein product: CSVESPTDTEAFF.

The CDR3 DNA reads TGTGCCAGCAGCTTAAGTGGCCTCGGGACAGATACGCAGTATTTT. Protein sequence: CASSLSGLGTDTQYF. The chain has TRBV7-9 and TRBJ2-3, with D hard to call. The CDR3 runs to 15 residues. Germline CDR1 reads SEHNR; CDR2 reads FQNEAQ (reference sequence). V was cut by 2 bases and J by 3 bases, with 12 bases left in between.

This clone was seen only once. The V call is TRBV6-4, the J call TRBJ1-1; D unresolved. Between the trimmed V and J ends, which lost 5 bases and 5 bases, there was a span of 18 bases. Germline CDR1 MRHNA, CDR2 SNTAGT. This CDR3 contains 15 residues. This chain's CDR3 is CASSPIDIRETEAFF. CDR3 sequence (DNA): TGTGCCAGCAGTCCTATTGACATTCGTGAAACTGAAGCTTTCTTT.

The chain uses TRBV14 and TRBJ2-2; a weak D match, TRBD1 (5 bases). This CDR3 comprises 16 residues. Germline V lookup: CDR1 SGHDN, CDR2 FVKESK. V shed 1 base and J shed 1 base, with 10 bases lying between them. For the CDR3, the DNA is TGTGCCAGCAGCCAAGTTTTTCAGGGGAACACCGGGGAGCTGTTTTTT. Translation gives CASSQVFQGNTGELFF.

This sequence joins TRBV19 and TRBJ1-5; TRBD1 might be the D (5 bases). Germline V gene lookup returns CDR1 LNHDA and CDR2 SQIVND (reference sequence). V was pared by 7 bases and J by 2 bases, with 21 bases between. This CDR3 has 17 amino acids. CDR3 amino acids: CASTRGVGGSGNQPQHF. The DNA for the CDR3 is TGTGCCAGTACACGGGGTGTGGGGGGGTCTGGCAATCAGCCCCAGCATTTT.

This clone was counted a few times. The CDR3: CASRLGSGNTIYF. As DNA, the CDR3 is TGTGCCAGCAGATTGGGGTCCGGGAACACCATATATTTT. The gene calls are TRBV6-6 and TRBJ1-3; D ambiguous. Germline values: CDR1 MNHNY, CDR2 SVGAGI (reference sequence). The CDR3 is made up of 13 amino acids. V was cut by 6 bases and J by 7 bases, with 13 bases left in between.

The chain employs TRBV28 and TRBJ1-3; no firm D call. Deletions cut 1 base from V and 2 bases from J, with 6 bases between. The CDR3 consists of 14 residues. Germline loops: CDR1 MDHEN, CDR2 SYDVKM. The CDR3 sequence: CASSLSLPGNTIYF. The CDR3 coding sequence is TGTGCCAGCAGTTTATCCCTCCCTGGAAACACCATATATTTT.

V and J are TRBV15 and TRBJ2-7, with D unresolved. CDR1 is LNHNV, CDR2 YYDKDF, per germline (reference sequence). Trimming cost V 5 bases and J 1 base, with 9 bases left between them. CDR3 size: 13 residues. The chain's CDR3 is CATSSSISYEQYF. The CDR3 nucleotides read TGTGCCACCAGCTCCTCGATTTCCTACGAGCAGTACTTC.

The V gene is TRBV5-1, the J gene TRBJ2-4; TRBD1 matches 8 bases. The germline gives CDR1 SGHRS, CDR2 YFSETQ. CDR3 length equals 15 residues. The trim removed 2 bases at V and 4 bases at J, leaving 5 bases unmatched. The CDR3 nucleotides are TGCGCCAGCAGCTTAGGACAGGGTGAGAAAAACATTCAGTACTTC. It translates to CASSLGQGEKNIQYF.

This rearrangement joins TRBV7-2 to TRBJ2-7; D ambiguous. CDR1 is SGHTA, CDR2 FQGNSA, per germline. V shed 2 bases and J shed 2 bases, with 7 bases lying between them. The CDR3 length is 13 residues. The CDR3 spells CASSLQETYEQYF. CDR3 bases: TGTGCCAGCAGCTTACAGGAGACCTACGAGCAGTACTTC.

The CDR3 loop reads CAWSVNAGNTIYF. DNA of the CDR3: TGTGCCTGGAGTGTAAACGCCGGAAACACCATATATTTT. The rearrangement links TRBV30 to TRBJ1-3; D call uncertain. CDR1 is GTSNPN and CDR2 is SVGIG in the germline V gene (reference sequence). The CDR3 is 13 residues long. The V end lost 0 bases, the J end lost 4 bases, and 7 bases lay between the germline ends.

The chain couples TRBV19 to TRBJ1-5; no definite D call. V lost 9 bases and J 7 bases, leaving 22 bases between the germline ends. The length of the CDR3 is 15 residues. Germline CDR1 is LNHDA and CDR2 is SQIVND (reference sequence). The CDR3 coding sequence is TGTGCCAGCCAAGCAGCGTTTACGGGGAACCAGCCCCAGCATTTT. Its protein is CASQAAFTGNQPQHF.

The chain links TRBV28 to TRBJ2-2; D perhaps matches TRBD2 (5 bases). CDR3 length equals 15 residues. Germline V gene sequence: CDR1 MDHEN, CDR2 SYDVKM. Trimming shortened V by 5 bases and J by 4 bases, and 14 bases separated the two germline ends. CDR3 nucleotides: TGTGCCAGCAGTATACCCGACTACCTCACCGGGGAGCTGTTTTTT. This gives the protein CASSIPDYLTGELFF.

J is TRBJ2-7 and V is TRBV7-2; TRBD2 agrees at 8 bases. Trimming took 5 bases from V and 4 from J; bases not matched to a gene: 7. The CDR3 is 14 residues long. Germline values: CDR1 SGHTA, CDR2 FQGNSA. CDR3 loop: CASSAGSGVYEQYF. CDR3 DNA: TGTGCCAGCAGCGCAGGTAGCGGGGTGTACGAGCAGTACTTC.

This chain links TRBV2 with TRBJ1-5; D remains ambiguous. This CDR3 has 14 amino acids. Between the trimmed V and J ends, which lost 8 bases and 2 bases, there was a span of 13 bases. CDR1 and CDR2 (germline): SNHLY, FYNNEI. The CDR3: CASFQEGGNQPQHF. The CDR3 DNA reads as TGTGCCAGCTTTCAGGAGGGCGGCAATCAGCCCCAGCATTTT.

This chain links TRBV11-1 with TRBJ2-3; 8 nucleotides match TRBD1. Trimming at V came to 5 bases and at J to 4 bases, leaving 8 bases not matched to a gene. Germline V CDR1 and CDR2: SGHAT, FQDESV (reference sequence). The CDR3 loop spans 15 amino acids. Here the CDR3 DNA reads TGTGCCAGCAGCCACCCGACAGGGGTTGCAGATACGCAGTATTTT. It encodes CASSHPTGVADTQYF. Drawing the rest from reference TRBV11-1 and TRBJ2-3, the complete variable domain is EAEVAQSPRYKITEKSQAVAFWCDPISGHATLYWYRQILGQGPELLVQFQDESVVDDSQLPKDRFSAERLKGVDSTLKIQPAELGDSAMYLCASSHPTGVADTQYFGPGTRLTVL.

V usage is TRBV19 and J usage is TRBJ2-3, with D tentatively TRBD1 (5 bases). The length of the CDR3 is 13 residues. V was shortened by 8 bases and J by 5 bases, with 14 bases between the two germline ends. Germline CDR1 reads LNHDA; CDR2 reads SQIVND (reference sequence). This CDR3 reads CASGLGAVDTQYF. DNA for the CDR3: TGTGCCAGTGGGTTAGGGGCTGTAGATACGCAGTATTTT.

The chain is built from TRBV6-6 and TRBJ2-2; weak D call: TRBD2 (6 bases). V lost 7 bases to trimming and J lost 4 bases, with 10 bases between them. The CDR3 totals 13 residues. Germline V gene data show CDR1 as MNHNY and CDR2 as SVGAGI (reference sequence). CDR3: CASNWGVTGELFF. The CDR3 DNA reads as TGTGCCAGCAATTGGGGGGTCACCGGGGAGCTGTTTTTT.

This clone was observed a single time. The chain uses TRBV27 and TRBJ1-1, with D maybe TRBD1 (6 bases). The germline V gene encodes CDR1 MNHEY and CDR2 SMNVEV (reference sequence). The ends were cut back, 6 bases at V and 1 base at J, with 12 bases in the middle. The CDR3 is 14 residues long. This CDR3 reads CASRGDTPNTEAFF. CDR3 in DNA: TGTGCCAGCAGGGGGGACACCCCGAACACTGAAGCTTTCTTT.

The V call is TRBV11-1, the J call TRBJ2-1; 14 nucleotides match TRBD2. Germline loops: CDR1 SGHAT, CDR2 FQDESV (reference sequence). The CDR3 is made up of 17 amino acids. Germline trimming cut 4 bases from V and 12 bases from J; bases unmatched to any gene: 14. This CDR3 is CASSSGLAGGSRYGQFF. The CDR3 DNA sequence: TGTGCCAGCAGCTCCGGACTAGCGGGGGGCTCCCGGTATGGGCAGTTCTTC.

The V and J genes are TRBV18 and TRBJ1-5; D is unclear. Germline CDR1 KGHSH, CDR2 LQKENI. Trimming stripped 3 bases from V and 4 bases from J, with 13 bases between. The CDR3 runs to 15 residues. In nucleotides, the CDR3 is TGTGCCAGCTCACCGGATAGGAGCAGTAATCAGCCCCAGCATTTT. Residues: CASSPDRSSNQPQHF.

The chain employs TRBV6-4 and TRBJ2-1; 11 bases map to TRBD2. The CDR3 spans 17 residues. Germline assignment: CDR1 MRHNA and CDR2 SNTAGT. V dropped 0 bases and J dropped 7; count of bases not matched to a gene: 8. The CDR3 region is CASSDSGTSGGRNEQFF. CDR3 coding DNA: TGTGCCAGCAGTGACTCGGGCACTAGCGGGGGCCGAAATGAGCAGTTCTTC.

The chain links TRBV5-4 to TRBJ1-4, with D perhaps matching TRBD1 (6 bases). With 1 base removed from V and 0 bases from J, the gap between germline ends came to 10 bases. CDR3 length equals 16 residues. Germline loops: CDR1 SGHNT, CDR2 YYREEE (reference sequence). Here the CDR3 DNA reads TGTGCCAGCAGCTTGTATCGGGACACAACTAATGAAAAACTGTTTTTT. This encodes CASSLYRDTTNEKLFF.

The CDR3, as DNA: TGTGCCAGCAGCCCCAGCGGGACGAGCTCCGAGCAGTACTTC. Translation: CASSPSGTSSEQYF. The J gene is TRBJ2-7, the V gene TRBV6-5, with 7 bases matching TRBD2. The CDR3 runs to 14 residues. J lost 6 bases, V lost 6 bases, and 11 bases had no gene match. Germline lookup yields CDR1 MNHEY and CDR2 SVGAGI.